This T cell receptor (beta chain) was sequenced for a study of shared clonotypes between healthy human individuals. Germline V gene data show CDR1 as SGHTA and CDR2 as FQGNSA. Trimming took off 6 bases at V and 3 bases at J, with 12 bases between the two ends. This CDR3 comprises 13 residues. This clone was seen repeatedly, ten times or more. Assay used: immunoSEQ multiplex PCR; TCRdb lists only in-frame clones, some missing. The repertoire holds 2 million or so clones, roughly 94% seen once, with roughly 0.13% in the top ten. Sequenced sample: naive CD4+ T cells sorted from blood. Subset here: CD45RA+ positively selected. The rearrangement uses TRBV7-2 and TRBJ2-7; no clear D gene. This sequence originates from a man aged 18-30 years in good health. In DNA form, the CDR3 reads TGTGCCAGCAGTGCTGCGACCGGCTACGAGCAGTACTTC. This codes for CASSAATGYEQYF.